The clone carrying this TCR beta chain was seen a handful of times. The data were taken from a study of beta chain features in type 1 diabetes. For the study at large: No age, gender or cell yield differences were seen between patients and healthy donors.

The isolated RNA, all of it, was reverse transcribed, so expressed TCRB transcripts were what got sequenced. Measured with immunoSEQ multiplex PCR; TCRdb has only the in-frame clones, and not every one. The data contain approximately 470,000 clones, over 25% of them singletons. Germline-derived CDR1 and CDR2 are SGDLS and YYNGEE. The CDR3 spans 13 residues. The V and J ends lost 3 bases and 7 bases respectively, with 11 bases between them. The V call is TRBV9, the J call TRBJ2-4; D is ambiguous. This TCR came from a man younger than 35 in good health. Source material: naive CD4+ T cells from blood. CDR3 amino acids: CASSAPNQNIQYF. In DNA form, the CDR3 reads TGTGCCAGCAGCGCACCGAATCAGAACATTCAGTACTTC.